Sequencing of this T cell receptor beta chain was carried out in a study of siplizumab effects on memory and regulatory T cells (dated by TCRdb to between 2018 and 2021). For the study in its entirety: The effect of the anti-CD2 antibody siplizumab on alloreactive T-cell subsets was examined in allogeneic mixed lymphocyte reactions constructed from human PBMCs. Overall results and qualifications from the work: Because sequences at frequencies below about 10^-5 were poorly captured, only a minor fraction of alloreactive clones could be mapped back to unstimulated subsets. Siplizumab significantly lowered the cumulative frequency of alloreactive sequences that could be traced to unstimulated CD4+ memory T cells. Unstimulated naive T cells appeared to be more diverse than memory T cells, and naive cells seemed to make a substantial contribution to the alloresponse. Roughly 80-97% of proliferating CD4+ or CD8+ clones could not be assigned a naive or memory phenotype. In reactions with siplizumab, an average of 68.8% of mappable alloreactive CD4+ clones were Treg-derived, compared with around 30% in control reactions. Whether proliferating Tregs from siplizumab cultures were suppressive was not functionally confirmed.

With regard to this clone: Its cognate antigen has yet to be identified. No qualities accompany the bases; no much larger clone lies one base away.

TCRbeta CDR3 sequencing was performed on sorted unstimulated T cells and on proliferating T cells recovered from mixed lymphocyte reactions. Fresh whole blood from more than 9 HLA-typed healthy donors served as the source for isolating PBMCs. The library was generated by the immunoSEQ multiplex PCR assay. About 10^5 TCR templates per sample were assayed by the deep sequencing platform. Genomic DNA extracted from sorted T cells was the material used for TCRbeta CDR3 sequencing. The paper's processing steps were these. Clonal analysis of TCRbeta CDR3 data was done in the R programming language. Unstimulated samples were compared with post-reaction CFSE-low samples to define alloreactive CD4+ and CD8+ clones. Regulatory or non-regulatory origin was assigned to alloreactive CD4+ clones by matching of sequences to sorted unstimulated Treg and non-Treg repertoires. The table was pulled from immuneACCESS by TCRdb, which kept in-frame rearrangements only. Such tables lose some clones; where checked, under half of the loss comes from unresolved V genes, and the rest has no known cause. The DNA gave D and trimming, while V, J and clone size come from that table. The table for this sample lists some 90,000 clones; 80% to 90% of them were counted only once. Of the sample, roughly 14% is held by the ten largest clones.

The receptor was isolated from a human donor in good health. The sequencing input was CD4+ T cells sorted from blood.

Here the CDR3 is given as CASGLVVPGETQYF. The nucleotide sequence reads TGTGCTAGTGGTTTGGTAGTCCCTGGGGAGACCCAGTACTTC. The chain is made from TRBV12-5 and TRBJ2-5; no D gene is confidently identified. Sequences LGHNT (CDR1) and FRNRAP (CDR2) are obtained from the germline V gene. The CDR3 runs 14 amino acids, cysteine and phenylalanine included. CDR3 DNA only is kept here, 42 bases in frame from base 1. V was cut back by 0 bases and J by 5 bases, leaving a gap of 10 bases between them.